These T cell receptor beta chains were read from a single sample in a study of PD-1 blockade in classical Hodgkin lymphoma. The data were produced by immunoSEQ multiplex PCR, yet TCRdb's version contains in-frame clones alone and is incomplete. The sample has roughly 42,000 clones; 60% to 85% are singletons. Sequences were derived from peripheral blood mononuclear cells (PBMCs), sampled at baseline. The origin of the receptors is a human donor with classical Hodgkin lymphoma. CDR3s include the opening cysteine and the closing phenylalanine or tryptophan. D genes are given only for firm matches. Size is stated for part of the rows, as once, few or many counts, or as a class when the clone is expanded.

d_gene: NA
j_gene: TRBJ2-7
v_gene: TRBV9
abundance: NA
CDR3nt: TGTGCCAGCAGCGTAGCTGGTGACTACGAGCAGTACTTC
CDR3aa: CASSVAGDYEQYF

d_gene: NA
j_gene: TRBJ1-1
v_gene: TRBV19
abundance: NA
CDR3nt: TGTGCCAGTAGTTGGGGGCTCGGCACTGAAGCTTTCTTT
CDR3aa: CASSWGLGTEAFF

d_gene: NA
j_gene: TRBJ2-7
v_gene: TRBV19
abundance: NA
CDR3nt: TGTGCCAGTAGTATGCCCGGCCTGTCTTACGAGCAGTACTTC
CDR3aa: CASSMPGLSYEQYF

d_gene: TRBD2
j_gene: TRBJ2-3
v_gene: TRBV6-1
abundance: once
CDR3nt: TGTGCCAGCAGTGAAGCGACGATACAGCGGGGGTCGGATACGCAGTATTTT
CDR3aa: CASSEATIQRGSDTQYF

d_gene: TRBD1
j_gene: TRBJ1-5
v_gene: TRBV27
abundance: few
CDR3nt: TGTGCCAGCAGCCAGGGGGACCAGCCCCAGCATTTT
CDR3aa: CASSQGDQPQHF

d_gene: NA
j_gene: TRBJ1-1
v_gene: TRBV7-2
abundance: NA
CDR3nt: TGTGCCAGCATCCTTAAGGGCACTGAAGCTTTCTTT
CDR3aa: CASILKGTEAFF

d_gene: TRBD2
j_gene: TRBJ2-5
v_gene: TRBV28
abundance: NA
CDR3nt: TGTGCCAGCAGTCCACTAGCGGTTCAAGAGACCCAGTACTTC
CDR3aa: CASSPLAVQETQYF

d_gene: NA
j_gene: TRBJ2-6
v_gene: TRBV19
abundance: NA
CDR3nt: TGTGCCTCCCGGAAAGGGGCCAACGTCCTGACTTTC
CDR3aa: CASRKGANVLTF

d_gene: NA
j_gene: TRBJ2-6
v_gene: TRBV7-9
abundance: once
CDR3nt: TGTGCCAGCACCGCGCGGGACCAAGACTCTGGGGCCAACGTCCTGACTTTC
CDR3aa: CASTARDQDSGANVLTF

d_gene: TRBD1
j_gene: TRBJ1-3
v_gene: TRBV19
abundance: NA
CDR3nt: TGTGCCAGCAACAGGGGATCTAGAGGAAACACCATATATTTT
CDR3aa: CASNRGSRGNTIYF

d_gene: NA
j_gene: TRBJ2-2
v_gene: TRBV4-3
abundance: NA
CDR3nt: TGCGCCAGCAGCCGGGTTGGGGCGAACACCGGGGAGCTGTTTTTT
CDR3aa: CASSRVGANTGELFF